Below are 27 T cell receptor beta chains sequenced from a single sample in a study of shared clonotypes between healthy human individuals. Method: immunoSEQ multiplex PCR; TCRdb's copy keeps in-frame clones and lacks some. The data show about 1 million clones, about 76% seen once. The sample taken for sequencing was memory CD4+ T cells sorted from blood. The subset is: CD45RA-negative fraction. The receptors here all came from a man aged 18 to 30 in good health.

This sequence joins TRBV19 and TRBJ2-7; no clear D. V was trimmed by 0 bases and J by 6 bases, leaving 18 bases between them. Germline CDR1 is LNHDA and CDR2 is SQIVND (reference sequence). This CDR3 is built from 16 residues. The CDR3 sequence: CASSIELQPRTGEQYF. The CDR3 nucleotides are TGTGCCAGTAGTATAGAACTCCAACCGCGGACGGGCGAGCAGTACTTC.

The chain couples TRBV4-1 to TRBJ1-1; D remains ambiguous. V was clipped by 1 base and J by 1 base, with 10 bases between them. Germline V gene data show CDR1 as MGHRA and CDR2 as YSYEKL. The CDR3 spans 15 residues. The CDR3 sequence is CASSQGPTANTEAFF. In DNA form, the CDR3 reads TGCGCCAGCAGCCAAGGTCCCACCGCGAACACTGAAGCTTTCTTT.

The V call is TRBV11-2, the J call TRBJ2-7, with 8 bases lining up with TRBD1. Trimming removed 0 bases from V and 5 bases from J; junction bases left unmatched: 6. Germline CDR1 is SGHAT and CDR2 is FQNNGV. The CDR3 runs 15 residues. CDR3 loop: CASSLDPGGVNEQYF. CDR3 DNA: TGTGCCAGCAGCTTAGACCCAGGGGGCGTCAACGAGCAGTACTTC.

This chain joins TRBV6-6 and TRBJ2-5; no reliable D call. Germline V gene data show CDR1 as MNHNY and CDR2 as SVGAGI (reference sequence). This CDR3 has 14 residues. The V end was cut by 0 bases, the J end by 2 bases, with 7 bases between. CDR3 in DNA: TGTGCCAGCAGTTACTCGGCGATACAAGAGACCCAGTACTTC. Translation: CASSYSAIQETQYF.

The chain links TRBV5-4 to TRBJ2-5, with 11 bases lining up with TRBD2. The trim removed 1 base at V and 4 bases at J, leaving 3 bases unmatched. CDR1 and CDR2 (germline): SGHNT, YYREEE (reference sequence). This CDR3 region has 15 residues. CDR3 sequence (DNA): TGTGCCAGCAGCTTGCGACTAGCGGGGTTAGAGACCCAGTACTTC. Translated, it gives CASSLRLAGLETQYF. Full variable domain (remainder filled in from reference TRBV5-4 and TRBJ2-5): ETGVTQSPTHLIKTRGQQVTLRCSSQSGHNTVSWYQQALGQGPQFIFQYYREEENGRGNFPPRFSGLQFPNYSSELNVNALELDDSALYLCASSLRLAGLETQYFGPGTRLLVL.

The chain uses TRBV7-2 and TRBJ2-5; 7 bases are a match to TRBD1. The CDR3 extends over 16 amino acids. V lost 1 base, J lost 0 bases, and 5 bases stayed unmatched. Germline V CDR1 and CDR2: SGHTA, FQGNSA. As DNA, the CDR3 is TGTGCCAGCAGCTTAGTGGCGACAGGGAACCAAGAGACCCAGTACTTC. It translates to CASSLVATGNQETQYF.

This clone was picked up a small number of times. The same CDR3 arises from other DNA sequences in this sample as well. V is TRBV6-5 and J is TRBJ1-1; D ambiguous. V lost 2 bases and J 1 base, leaving 5 bases between the germline ends. Germline CDR1 is MNHEY and CDR2 is SVGAGI. The CDR3 totals 13 residues. The CDR3 DNA reads TGTGCCAGCAGTTACGGCGAGAACACTGAAGCTTTCTTT. Translation gives CASSYGENTEAFF.

The chain uses TRBV10-3 and TRBJ1-2; 7 nucleotides align to TRBD1. Germline loops: CDR1 ENHRY, CDR2 SYGVKD. This CDR3 has 15 amino acids. V lost 5 bases and J lost 6; bases outside the gene matches: 12. The CDR3 DNA sequence: TGTGCCATCAGTTACAGGGGTTATCAGTCGGATGGCTACACCTTC. It yields the protein CAISYRGYQSDGYTF.

The chain combines TRBV14 with TRBJ2-4; 8 bases line up with TRBD1. This CDR3 contains 20 residues. V shed 2 bases and J 0 bases; nucleotides not matched to a gene: 15. CDR1 and CDR2 from the germline V gene are SGHDN and FVKESK. CDR3 loop: CASSQKPSGQVDLAKNIQYF. Written as DNA, the CDR3 is TGTGCCAGCAGCCAAAAACCCTCGGGACAGGTCGACCTAGCCAAAAACATTCAGTACTTC.

A word on this clone: The germline gene is not matched at one end of the junction; a read error may be the cause. The V and J genes are TRBV7-2 and TRBJ1-2; D not certain. CDR3 length: 13 amino acids. CDR1 and CDR2 (germline): SGHTA, FQGNSA. CDR3 amino acids: CASSLDLVDVCYF. CDR3 sequence (DNA): TGTGCCAGCAGCTTAGATCTCGTGGACGTATGCTACTTC.

The chain has TRBV4-3 and TRBJ2-5; 11 nucleotides align to TRBD1. V shed 5 bases and J 5 bases; nucleotides not matched to a gene: 7. Germline CDR1 is LGHNA and CDR2 is YSLEER. The CDR3 loop spans 15 amino acids. This CDR3 is CASSSGQGDTETQYF. The CDR3 DNA reads TGCGCCAGCAGCTCGGGACAGGGGGATACGGAGACCCAGTACTTC.

For this clone: This probably arose from a read error, given a far larger clone one base away. The V call is TRBV4-3, the J call TRBJ2-7, with no clear D. Trimming pared 4 bases from V and 7 bases from J, leaving 11 bases between. Germline CDR1 LGHNA, CDR2 YSLEER. The CDR3 totals 12 residues. DNA for the CDR3: TGCGCCAGCAGCCGGAGAGATGGAGAGCAGTACTTC. It codes for CASSRRDGEQYF.

The chain recombines TRBV10-3 with TRBJ2-5, with D perhaps TRBD1 (6 bases). CDR1 is ENHRY and CDR2 is SYGVKD in the germline V gene. This CDR3 is 12 amino acids long. Trimming shortened V by 10 bases and J by 3 bases, and 12 bases separated the two germline ends. The CDR3 protein is CATTGTEETQYF. The CDR3 region has the DNA TGTGCCACCACAGGGACCGAAGAGACCCAGTACTTC.

The chain employs TRBV10-3 and TRBJ1-3; D gene uncertain. The germline V gene has CDR1 ENHRY and CDR2 SYGVKD. The CDR3 is 15 amino acids. With 0 bases removed from V and 2 bases from J, the gap between germline ends came to 8 bases. The CDR3 spells CAISESNKPGNTIYF. For the CDR3, the DNA is TGTGCCATCAGTGAGTCGAACAAACCTGGAAACACCATATATTTT.

The chain joins TRBV6-5 to TRBJ1-2; 9 bases match TRBD1. V dropped 0 bases and J dropped 6; count of bases not matched to a gene: 5. CDR3 size: 15 residues. Germline V gene data show CDR1 as MNHEY and CDR2 as SVGAGI. Here the CDR3 DNA reads TGTGCCAGCAGTTACTCTTGGGACAGGGCTGATGGCTACACCTTC. Amino acids: CASSYSWDRADGYTF.

A word on this clone: This same CDR3 is encoded by further DNA sequences in the sample. The chain links TRBV19 to TRBJ2-5, with 8 bases lining up with TRBD1. This CDR3 spans 15 amino acids. Trimming removed 3 bases from V and 4 bases from J; junction bases left unmatched: 7. CDR1 is LNHDA, CDR2 SQIVND, per germline (reference sequence). The CDR3 region has the DNA TGTGCCAGTAGTATCGGACAGGGAATGGGAGAGACCCAGTACTTC. It yields the protein CASSIGQGMGETQYF.

This clone was detected only once. The rearrangement joins TRBV30 to TRBJ2-7, with D perhaps TRBD2 (7 bases). The CDR3 runs 14 residues. Trimming took 4 bases from V and 1 from J, leaving 14 bases between them. The germline CDR1 and CDR2 sequences are GTSNPN and SVGIG (reference sequence). CDR3 loop: CAWTKGGTSYEQYF. In DNA form, the CDR3 reads TGTGCCTGGACCAAGGGGGGGACGTCCTACGAGCAGTACTTC.

V gene TRBV7-9 combines with J gene TRBJ2-5; weak D call: TRBD1 (6 bases). Germline V gives CDR1 SEHNR, CDR2 FQNEAQ (reference sequence). V was cut by 5 bases and J by 3 bases, with 13 bases left in between. The CDR3 covers 14 residues. The CDR3 sequence: CASSLDRQKETQYF. The CDR3, as DNA: TGTGCCAGCAGCCTCGACAGGCAAAAAGAGACCCAGTACTTC.

The rearrangement links TRBV18 to TRBJ2-5; 9 nucleotides line up with TRBD2. The CDR3 is 15 residues long. Germline trimming cut 4 bases from V and 4 bases from J; bases unmatched to any gene: 7. Germline CDR1 reads KGHSH; CDR2 reads LQKENI. The CDR3 DNA is TGTGCCAGCTCACTAGCGGGAGAGAGACGAGAGACCCAGTACTTC. Translated, it gives CASSLAGERRETQYF. Variable domain in full (rest from reference TRBV18 and TRBJ2-5): NAGVMQNPRHLVRRRGQEARLRCSPMKGHSHVYWYRQLPEEGLKFMVYLQKENIIDESGMPKERFSAEFPKEGPSILRIQQVVRGDSAAYFCASSLAGERRETQYFGPGTRLLVL.

This clone has just a few counts. The chain uses TRBV5-4 and TRBJ1-2, with 7 bases lining up with TRBD1. The CDR3 totals 16 residues. J lost 3 bases, V lost 0 bases, and 8 bases had no gene match. Per germline, CDR1 SGHNT and CDR2 YYREEE (reference sequence). The CDR3 nucleotides are TGTGCCAGCAGCTTGGGACTTGACAGGGTTGACTATGGCTACACCTTC. This codes for CASSLGLDRVDYGYTF. Based on the CDR3 plus reference TRBV5-4 and TRBJ1-2, the full variable domain is ETGVTQSPTHLIKTRGQQVTLRCSSQSGHNTVSWYQQALGQGPQFIFQYYREEENGRGNFPPRFSGLQFPNYSSELNVNALELDDSALYLCASSLGLDRVDYGYTFGSGTRLTVV.

The chain links TRBV7-9 to TRBJ2-3, with D hard to call. The germline V gene encodes CDR1 SEHNR and CDR2 FQNEAQ (reference sequence). The CDR3 totals 16 residues. Trimming took 5 bases from V and 0 from J, leaving 15 bases between them. CDR3 in DNA: TGTGCCAGCAGCCGAGGACCAACCGGGAGCACAGATACGCAGTATTTT. Translating gives CASSRGPTGSTDTQYF.

The V call is TRBV28, the J call TRBJ2-7, with 9 bases fitting TRBD1. The germline gives CDR1 MDHEN, CDR2 SYDVKM. Trimming removed 4 bases from V and 3 bases from J; junction bases left unmatched: 10. The CDR3 runs to 16 residues. CDR3 DNA sequence: TGTGCCAGCAGTTCCCCGGGACAGGGTGTAGTCTACGAGCAGTACTTC. This sequence encodes CASSSPGQGVVYEQYF.

The J gene is TRBJ2-6, the V gene TRBV19; 9 bases are a match to TRBD1. This CDR3 comprises 19 residues. The V gene's germline CDR1 is LNHDA and CDR2 SQIVND (reference sequence). Losses at the gene ends were 4 bases for V and 4 bases for J; bases not matched to a gene: 14. CDR3 in DNA: TGTGCCAGTAGTAAGCCCCTACAGGGGGCGAGAGCCGGGGCCAACGTCCTGACTTTC. Protein: CASSKPLQGARAGANVLTF. Full variable domain (rest looked up from reference TRBV19 and TRBJ2-6): DGGITQSPKYLFRKEGQNVTLSCEQNLNHDAMYWYRQDPGQGLRLIYYSQIVNDFQKGDIAEGYSVSREKKESFPLTVTSAQKNPTAFYLCASSKPLQGARAGANVLTFGAGSRLTVL.

The V and J genes are TRBV7-2 and TRBJ1-5; D gene ambiguous. Trimming cost V 2 bases and J 2 bases, with 7 bases left between them. Germline values: CDR1 SGHTA, CDR2 FQGNSA. The CDR3 is made up of 14 amino acids. The DNA for the CDR3 is TGTGCCAGCAGCTTAAACGGAGGCAATCAGCCCCAGCATTTT. It yields the protein CASSLNGGNQPQHF.

V usage is TRBV9 and J usage is TRBJ1-2; TRBD1 might be the D (6 bases). Trimming took off 4 bases at V and 4 bases at J, with 20 bases between the two ends. The CDR3 has 16 amino acids. Germline CDR1 SGDLS, CDR2 YYNGEE. The CDR3 region is CASSPRYGGVLYGYTF. DNA for the CDR3: TGTGCCAGCAGCCCCCGGTATGGGGGCGTCCTCTATGGCTACACCTTC.

The chain employs TRBV7-9 and TRBJ2-3; D perhaps matches TRBD1 (6 bases). The V end was cut by 5 bases, the J end by 2 bases, with 11 bases between. CDR1 and CDR2 (germline): SEHNR, FQNEAQ (reference sequence). There are 14 residues in the CDR3. CDR3 loop: CASSPDSYTDTQYF. Here the CDR3 DNA reads TGTGCCAGCAGCCCGGACAGTTACACAGATACGCAGTATTTT.

To note about this clone: The junction does not match germline at one end; this may be a read error. The chain joins TRBV2 to TRBJ1-4; no reliable D call. The CDR3 spans 14 residues. Germline loops: CDR1 SNHLY, CDR2 FYNNEI. The DNA of the CDR3 is TGTGCCAGCAGCGAGACACGGGCTAAGGAAAAACTGTTTTTT. Residues: CASSETRAKEKLFF. The variable domain in full, with the rest retrieved from reference TRBV2 and TRBJ1-4, is EPEVTQTPSHQVTQMGQEVILRCVPISNHLYFYWYRQILGQKVEFLVSFYNNEISEKSEIFDDQFSVERPDGSNFTLKIRSTKLEDSAMYFCASSETRAKEKLFFGSGTQLSVL.